This TCR beta chain stems from a study of molecular identifiers for immune sequencing clone quantification. MiXCR was run by TCRdb on the PCR reads, yielding one entry per CDR3 protein. The sample contains about 510,000 distinct CDR3 sequences, about 25% of which appear only once. The source of this sequence is a human donor in good health. Some libraries in this study had Jurkat cell RNA spiked in. Sequenced sample: naive CD8+ T cells from blood, with Jurkat cell RNA spiked in. Subset defined: FACS-sorted CD8+CD4-CCR7+CD45RA+ naive T cells.

CDR3 sequence (DNA): TGTGCCAGCTTAAAGATTGGACTAGCGGGACCAGAGACCCAGTACTTC. Translation gives CASLKIGLAGPETQYF. The chain has TRBV3-1 and TRBJ2-5, with 12 bases lining up with TRBD2. CDR3 size: 16 residues. Germline V CDR1 and CDR2: LGHDT, YNNKEL (reference sequence). The V segment lost 8 bases and the J segment 4 bases; nucleotides outside the gene matches: 11.